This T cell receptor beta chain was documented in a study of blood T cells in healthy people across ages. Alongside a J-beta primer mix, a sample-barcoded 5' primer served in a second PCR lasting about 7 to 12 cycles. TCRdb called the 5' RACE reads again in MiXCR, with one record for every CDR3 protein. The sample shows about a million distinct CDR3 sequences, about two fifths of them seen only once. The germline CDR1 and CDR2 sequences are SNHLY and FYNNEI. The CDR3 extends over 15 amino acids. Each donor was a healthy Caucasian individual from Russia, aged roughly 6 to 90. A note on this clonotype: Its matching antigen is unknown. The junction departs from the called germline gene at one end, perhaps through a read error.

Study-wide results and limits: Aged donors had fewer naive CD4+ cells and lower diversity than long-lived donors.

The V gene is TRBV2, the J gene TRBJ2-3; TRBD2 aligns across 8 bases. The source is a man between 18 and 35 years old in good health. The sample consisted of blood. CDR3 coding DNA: TGTACCAGCAGTGGAACTAGCGGAGGCACAGATACGCAGTATTTT. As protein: CTSSGTSGGTDTQYF. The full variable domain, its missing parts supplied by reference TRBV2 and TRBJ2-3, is EPEVTQTPSHQVTQMGQEVILRCVPISNHLYFYWYRQILGQKVEFLVSFYNNEISEKSEIFDDQFSVERPDGSNFTLKIRSTKLEDSAMYFCTSSGTSGGTDTQYFGPGTRLTVL.